This T cell receptor beta chain was retrieved from a study of T cells in Graves' hyperthyroidism and ophthalmopathy. CDR1 is SGHKS and CDR2 is YYEKEE in the germline V gene (reference sequence). The CDR3 runs 16 residues. Losses at the gene ends were 3 bases for V and 5 bases for J; bases not matched to a gene: 10. Authors of the study amplified TCR beta CDR3 regions from RNA transcripts. Initially, a first-round RT-PCR of the TCR CDR3 employed the HTBI primer set. TCRdb analysed the multiplex PCR reads with MiXCR anew, one entry per CDR3 protein. The sample carries a few hundred thousand distinct CDR3 sequences, about a sixth recorded once. Subjects with ophthalmopathy showed a Clinical Activity Score no lower than 3, a NOSPECS grade no lower than 4, and a duration shorter than 3 months.

This sequence originates from a woman aged 40 to 50 with Graves' ophthalmopathy. Material for sequencing was blood. This rearrangement joins TRBV5-5 to TRBJ2-1; 8 bases are shared with TRBD1. CDR3 in DNA: TGTGCCAGCAGCTGGGAATTGGACAGGGCGAACAATGAGCAGTTCTTC. Encoded protein: CASSWELDRANNEQFF.